One and the same sample provided the 22 T cell receptor beta chains below, sequenced in a study of cytomegalovirus exposure and HLA in healthy donors (dated by TCRdb to about 2017). Library creation used the immunoSEQ multiplex PCR assay. For the multiplex PCR, a mixture combining 60 forward primers for TCR Vbeta segments and 13 reverse primers for TCR Jbeta segments was used. TCRdb stores this immuneACCESS table with in-frame sequences only. Part of the clones is absent; in the studies checked, under half of the shortfall reflects unresolved V genes, and no reason is known for the rest. Per the sample table, the count is around 44,000 clones. Of the sample, around 5.6% falls within the top ten clones. The sample consisted of PBMCs. The receptors stem from a male donor in good health and CMV-seropositive.

V and J are TRBV13 and TRBJ1-3; no clear D. Trimming removed 2 bases from V and 11 bases from J, with 13 bases in between. The CDR3 sequence is 13 residues long. CDR1 and CDR2 (germline): PRHDT, FYEKMQ (reference sequence). Here the CDR3 DNA reads TGTGCCAGCAGCTTACGGCGCCCGCGGGCCATATATTTT. Protein sequence: CASSLRRPRAIYF.

The J gene is TRBJ2-7, the V gene TRBV4-3; D perhaps matches TRBD2 (5 bases). This CDR3 is built from 14 residues. V was shortened by 4 bases and J by 4 bases, with 14 bases between the two germline ends. Germline assignment: CDR1 LGHNA and CDR2 YSLEER. The CDR3 DNA sequence: TGCGCCAGCAGCCCGGGGTACGGGTCGTACGAGCAGTACTTC. Its protein is CASSPGYGSYEQYF.

V usage is TRBV5-6 and J usage is TRBJ2-5; D perhaps matches TRBD2 (7 bases). The J call may be wrong; the DNA end is better matched by TRBJ2-7. Germline V gene sequence: CDR1 SGHDT, CDR2 YYEEEE. CDR3 length equals 16 residues. CDR3 sequence reads: CASSLETGGLRDEQYF. The CDR3 DNA follows: TGTGCCAGCAGCTTGGAGACGGGGGGCCTTCGGGACGAGCAGTACTTC.

V usage is TRBV2 and J usage is TRBJ1-5; D is perhaps TRBD1 (6 bases). V was pared by 3 bases and J by 7 bases, with 16 bases between. This CDR3 has 15 amino acids. Germline V gives CDR1 SNHLY, CDR2 FYNNEI. This CDR3 reads CASSEGATTGQPQHF. CDR3 sequence (DNA): TGTGCCAGCAGTGAGGGGGCCACAACGGGGCAGCCCCAGCATTTT.

The chain joins TRBV7-9 to TRBJ1-2; 7 nucleotides align to TRBD1. This CDR3 has 16 amino acids. Germline CDR1 SEHNR, CDR2 FQNEAQ (reference sequence). Trimming at V came to 5 bases and at J to 2 bases, leaving 11 bases not matched to a gene. CDR3 in amino acids: CASSLQGQKGNYGYTF. Here the CDR3 DNA reads TGTGCCAGCAGCCTACAGGGGCAGAAAGGGAACTATGGCTACACCTTC.

The chain employs TRBV6-6 and TRBJ2-5, with 8 bases matching TRBD1. The CDR3 contains 13 residues. CDR1 MNHNY and CDR2 SVGAGI come from the germline V gene (reference sequence). The V segment lost 7 bases and the J segment 4 bases; nucleotides outside the gene matches: 5. CDR3 sequence (DNA): TGTGCCAGCACCCAGGGGGCCGGAGAGACCCAGTACTTC. It yields the protein CASTQGAGETQYF.

The genes are TRBV4-2 and TRBJ1-1, with 9 positions matching TRBD1. The CDR3 contains 16 residues. Germline assignment: CDR1 LGHNA and CDR2 YNFKEQ. Trimming cost V 2 bases and J 5 bases; bases outside gene matches: 9. The CDR3 bases are TGTGCCAGCAGCCAAACCCCGGGACAGGGTGGGACTGAAGCTTTCTTT. It specifies CASSQTPGQGGTEAFF.

The chain combines TRBV28 with TRBJ2-3; 16 positions match TRBD2. Germline V gene data show CDR1 as MDHEN and CDR2 as SYDVKM. This CDR3 has 15 residues. V was pared by 6 bases and J by 11 bases, with 8 bases of the junction left unmatched. DNA for the CDR3: TGTGCCAGCAGCTCACCGGGACTAGCGGGGGGGAAGCAGTATTTT. Amino acid sequence: CASSSPGLAGGKQYF.

The gene calls are TRBV27 and TRBJ1-3; TRBD1 matches 7 bases. Trimming removed 4 bases from V and 2 bases from J; junction bases left unmatched: 5. CDR1 is MNHEY and CDR2 is SMNVEV in the germline V gene (reference sequence). The CDR3 has 15 residues. The CDR3 nucleotides read TGTGCCAGCAGTTCCTTCGGGACAGCTGGAAACACCATATATTTT. Amino acid sequence: CASSSFGTAGNTIYF.

The gene calls are TRBV4-2 and TRBJ2-5, with 10 nucleotides matching TRBD2. The J call may be incorrect, as the DNA end agrees better with TRBJ2-7. This CDR3 spans 13 amino acids. CDR1 LGHNA and CDR2 YNFKEQ come from the germline V gene. CDR3 in amino acids: CASSSGGAYEQYF. As DNA, the CDR3 is TGTGCCAGCAGCAGCGGGGGGGCCTACGAGCAGTACTTC.

V usage is TRBV2 and J usage is TRBJ2-1; 11 bases agree with TRBD2. The germline gives CDR1 SNHLY, CDR2 FYNNEI. The CDR3 covers 15 residues. The V segment lost 2 bases and the J segment 4 bases; nucleotides outside the gene matches: 1. In DNA form, the CDR3 reads TGTGCCAGCAGTGAAAGACTAGCGGGATACAATGAGCAGTTCTTC. This sequence encodes CASSERLAGYNEQFF. The full variable domain, in which reference TRBV2 and TRBJ2-1 provide the parts outside the CDR3, is EPEVTQTPSHQVTQMGQEVILRCVPISNHLYFYWYRQILGQKVEFLVSFYNNEISEKSEIFDDQFSVERPDGSNFTLKIRSTKLEDSAMYFCASSERLAGYNEQFFGPGTRLTVL.

This chain connects TRBV6-6 to TRBJ2-7; D may be TRBD1 (5 bases). The germline V and J ends were trimmed by 1 base and 2 bases, with 12 bases remaining between them. The CDR3 sequence is 15 residues long. The germline CDR1 and CDR2 sequences are MNHNY and SVGAGI (reference sequence). CDR3 in amino acids: CASSYLVDKTYEQYF. The CDR3 coding sequence is TGTGCCAGCAGTTACTTGGTGGACAAGACCTACGAGCAGTACTTC.

The chain is built from TRBV29-1 and TRBJ2-1; D may be TRBD2 (8 bases). The V and J ends lost 8 bases and 5 bases respectively, with 22 bases between them. Germline V lookup: CDR1 SQVTM, CDR2 ANQGSEA. This CDR3 is 15 amino acids long. The CDR3 reads CSILGGEGAHNEQFF. The CDR3 nucleotides are TGCAGCATCCTCGGGGGGGAGGGGGCCCACAATGAGCAGTTCTTC.

The chain joins TRBV7-2 to TRBJ2-5; no clear D. Judging by the DNA end, TRBJ2-7 fits better; the J call may be wrong. The V gene's germline CDR1 is SGHTA and CDR2 FQGNSA. CDR3 length equals 14 residues. The CDR3 nucleotides are TGTGCCAGCAGCTTAGCGCGATGGGGCTACGAGCAGTACTTC. Amino acid sequence: CASSLARWGYEQYF.

The chain is built from TRBV6-6 and TRBJ1-1; 7 positions agree with TRBD1. Trimming cost V 6 bases and J 10 bases; bases outside gene matches: 8. The CDR3 has 12 amino acids. Germline CDR1 MNHNY, CDR2 SVGAGI (reference sequence). DNA for the CDR3: TGTGCCAGCAGCTCAGACGACAGGGTAGCTTTCTTT. Translation gives CASSSDDRVAFF.

The rearrangement links TRBV11-1 to TRBJ1-3; D gene ambiguous. The germline gives CDR1 SGHAT, CDR2 FQDESV (reference sequence). The CDR3 contains 15 residues. Trimming removed 5 bases from V and 0 bases from J, with 11 bases in between. This chain's CDR3 is CASSPGEVSGNTIYF. Here the CDR3 DNA reads TGTGCCAGCAGCCCCGGCGAGGTCTCTGGAAACACCATATATTTT.

The CDR3 region has the DNA TGCGCCAGCAGTCAGGAGATATGGGGGGAGGAAAACACCATATATTTT. Translating gives CASSQEIWGEENTIYF. The chain carries TRBV4-3 and TRBJ1-3, with D tentatively TRBD1 (5 bases). Germline values: CDR1 LGHNA, CDR2 YSLEER. The CDR3 contains 16 residues. Trimming removed 6 bases at V and 6 bases at J, with 21 bases between.

This chain connects TRBV27 to TRBJ2-7; a possible D gene is TRBD1 (6 bases). CDR1 and CDR2 (germline): MNHEY, SMNVEV (reference sequence). Trimming took 6 bases from V and 5 from J, leaving 14 bases between them. CDR3 length: 13 residues. The CDR3 is CASSSRTAHEQYF. The DNA of the CDR3 is TGTGCCAGCAGCTCCCGGACAGCCCACGAGCAGTACTTC.

V gene TRBV7-2 combines with J gene TRBJ2-7; 8 nucleotides match TRBD1. The CDR3 is made up of 16 amino acids. CDR1 SGHTA and CDR2 FQGNSA come from the germline V gene. V lost 5 bases to trimming and J lost 2 bases; unmatched junction nucleotides: 11. The CDR3 DNA reads as TGTGCCAGCAGCGCAACAGGGGGTTTATCCCCCTACGAGCAGTACTTC. The encoded protein is CASSATGGLSPYEQYF.

This chain uses TRBV27 with TRBJ1-1; D perhaps matches TRBD1 (6 bases). The CDR3 is 13 amino acids. Per germline, CDR1 MNHEY and CDR2 SMNVEV (reference sequence). Trimming left V 5 bases short and J 3 bases short, with 10 bases between. The CDR3 sequence: CASSPRTDTEAFF. In DNA, the CDR3 is TGTGCCAGCAGTCCCCGGACAGACACTGAAGCTTTCTTT.

The chain couples TRBV7-2 to TRBJ1-1, with 9 bases aligning to TRBD1. Germline CDR1 and CDR2: SGHTA and FQGNSA. V lost 5 bases to trimming and J lost 7 bases; unmatched junction nucleotides: 5. The CDR3 loop spans 13 amino acids. DNA of the CDR3: TGTGCCAGCAGCACGACAGGGGGAAATGAAGCTTTCTTT. Protein sequence: CASSTTGGNEAFF.

V usage is TRBV2 and J usage is TRBJ1-1; D is possibly TRBD1 (5 bases). The CDR3 loop spans 14 amino acids. Germline V gives CDR1 SNHLY, CDR2 FYNNEI. V was pared by 5 bases and J by 1 base, with 11 bases between. CDR3 sequence (DNA): TGTGCCAGCAGTCGACAGTGGAGGAACACTGAAGCTTTCTTT. Its protein is CASSRQWRNTEAFF.